Listed below are T cell receptor beta chains from one sample, sequenced in a study of beta chain features in type 1 diabetes. Clones were sequenced by immunoSEQ multiplex PCR, and TCRdb holds only the in-frame ones, with some missing. The top ten hold 0.55% to 0.75% of the sample, which has 150,000 to 170,000 clones, around 8% seen once. The sample consisted of central memory CD4+ T cells from blood. The receptors shown here come from a man between 18 and 35 years old in good health. Each CDR3 is given with its conserved first and last residue.

v_gene,j_gene,CDR3aa
TRBV28,TRBJ1-2,CAIATPSNYGYTF
TRBV6-5,TRBJ1-5,CASQSQGFQPQHF
TRBV6-5,TRBJ1-5,CASSYSFRGGQPQHF
TRBV11-2,TRBJ2-7,CASSSPSSGGGWYEQYF
TRBV7-2,TRBJ2-5,CASSLGGTGKETQYF
TRBV14,TRBJ1-2,CASSQAPQIYGYTF
TRBV6-6,TRBJ2-2,CASSTPDRNTGELFF
TRBV29-1,TRBJ1-1,CSGGEGEGGEAFF
TRBV7-2,TRBJ2-1,CASSPNNRDSEQFF
TRBV30,TRBJ1-1,CATHRGVTEAFF
TRBV5-6,TRBJ2-7,CASSIQGYEQYF
TRBV7-8,TRBJ1-5,CASSRGVWANQPQHF
TRBV7-6,TRBJ1-3,CASSLGLAWTSGNTIYF
TRBV4-2,TRBJ2-5,CASSQANSGGASETQYF
TRBV20-1,TRBJ1-1,CSARIQHEAFF
TRBV15,TRBJ2-3,CATSRDGGARYTQYF
TRBV6-5,TRBJ1-5,CASSKQGESKPQHF
TRBV7-2,TRBJ2-7,CASSRDRGYEQYF
TRBV28,TRBJ2-7,CASSSHTGIYEQYF
TRBV30,TRBJ2-7,CAWSPPGLHEQYF
TRBV18,TRBJ2-2,CASSPPASGGTGELFF
TRBV28,TRBJ1-2,CASSPGQRRSGYTF
TRBV6-5,TRBJ1-5,CASSYTRSSNQPQHF
TRBV7-9,TRBJ2-1,CASSLALAGMFYNEQFF
TRBV30,TRBJ2-2,CAWSEGVDTGELFF
TRBV5-1,TRBJ1-1,CASSEGQGNTEAFF
TRBV6-1,TRBJ2-7,CASSEAQSVNYEQYF
TRBV5-6,TRBJ1-5,CASSLNRMGNQPQHF